The 29 T cell receptor beta chains below were found in one sample sequenced in a study of T cell repertoires in cytomegalovirus infection. TCRdb ran MiXCR on the reads and lists one entry per CDR3 protein. The sample consists of hundreds of thousands of distinct CDR3 sequences, around 30% of them appearing once. These receptors' antigens are unknown. The specimen comprised cultured PBMCs, sampled from culture after CMV antigen stimulation. The origin of the receptors is a human donor in good health (CMV status not recorded). Some clones in this sample may be carry-over from other donors' samples.

The chain carries TRBV12-3 or TRBV12-4 and TRBJ2-1; TRBD2 matches at 7 bases. V lost 2 bases to trimming and J lost 3 bases; unmatched junction nucleotides: 4. This CDR3 comprises 15 residues. CDR3 DNA: TGTGCCAGCAGTTTAAGCGGGGCCAACTACAATGAGCAGTTCTTC. It is translated as CASSLSGANYNEQFF.

This clonotype has more than one count but fewer than ten. J is TRBJ1-3 and V is TRBV6-6; D unclear. This CDR3 comprises 14 residues. Germline CDR1 and CDR2: MNHNY and SVGAGI (reference sequence). V was trimmed by 2 bases and J by 1 base, leaving 6 bases between them. The CDR3 DNA is TGTGCCAGCAGTTACGTTAATTCTGGAAACACCATATATTTT. This sequence encodes CASSYVNSGNTIYF.

The chain employs TRBV19 and TRBJ1-3; no reliable D call. The germline gives CDR1 LNHDA, CDR2 SQIVND (reference sequence). Trimming took 10 bases from V and 0 from J, leaving 10 bases between them. This CDR3 is 13 amino acids long. This CDR3 reads CATRPSSGNTIYF. Written as DNA, the CDR3 is TGTGCCACAAGACCGAGCTCTGGAAACACCATATATTTT. The whole variable domain, filled in from reference TRBV19 and TRBJ1-3, reads DGGITQSPKYLFRKEGQNVTLSCEQNLNHDAMYWYRQDPGQGLRLIYYSQIVNDFQKGDIAEGYSVSREKKESFPLTVTSAQKNPTAFYLCATRPSSGNTIYFGEGSWLTVV.

This clonotype has more than one count but fewer than ten. The chain is built from TRBV7-8 and TRBJ1-4; D is possibly TRBD1 (5 bases). The ends were cut back, 2 bases at V and 10 bases at J, with 14 bases in the middle. The CDR3 has 14 amino acids. Germline V gene sequence: CDR1 SGHVS, CDR2 FQNEAQ. DNA of the CDR3: TGTGCCAGCAGCTTACAAGGGATGGGGGGAAAACTGTTTTTT. It translates to CASSLQGMGGKLFF.

V and J are TRBV20-1 and TRBJ1-3; the D is unclear. The germline V gene has CDR1 DFQATT and CDR2 SNEGSKA (reference sequence). The CDR3 is made up of 13 amino acids. Trimming removed 1 base at V and 2 bases at J, with 6 bases between. The CDR3 is CSARAPAGNTIYF. In DNA form, the CDR3 reads TGCAGTGCTAGAGCCCCGGCTGGAAACACCATATATTTT.

This clonotype has a count of ten or more. The V gene is TRBV7-2, the J gene TRBJ1-6; D remains ambiguous. V was shortened by 5 bases and J by 3 bases, with 11 bases between the two germline ends. This CDR3 has 15 amino acids. In germline, CDR1 is SGHTA, CDR2 FQGNSA. The CDR3 coding sequence is TGTGCCAGCAGCCCGGAACGGGACTATAATTCACCCCTCCACTTT. Protein sequence: CASSPERDYNSPLHF.

The chain couples TRBV7-6 to TRBJ2-3, with unresolved D. Germline V gene lookup returns CDR1 SGHVS and CDR2 FNYEAQ. This CDR3 is 13 amino acids long. Deletions cut 3 bases from V and 7 bases from J, with 11 bases between. CDR3 bases: TGTGCCAGCAGCTTGGGTCCCGATAATACGCAGTATTTT. Residues: CASSLGPDNTQYF. The full variable domain, rest sourced from reference TRBV7-6 and TRBJ2-3, is GAGVSQSPRYKVTKRGQDVALRCDPISGHVSLYWYRQALGQGPEFLTYFNYEAQQDKSGLPNDRFSAERPEGSISTLTIQRTEQRDSAMYRCASSLGPDNTQYFGPGTRLTVL.

The rearrangement links TRBV10-3 to TRBJ1-3; the D is unclear. The CDR3 sequence is 14 residues long. V was shortened by 3 bases and J by 0 bases, with 6 bases between the two germline ends. Germline assignment: CDR1 ENHRY and CDR2 SYGVKD. The CDR3 DNA is TGTGCCATCAGTGAATTGATCTCTGGAAACACCATATATTTT. Protein sequence: CAISELISGNTIYF.

V usage is TRBV28 and J usage is TRBJ2-3; 7 nucleotides match TRBD1. After removal of 4 bases from V and 1 base from J, the junction contained 8 bases not matched to a gene. Looked up from germline, CDR1 is MDHEN and CDR2 is SYDVKM. The CDR3 loop spans 16 amino acids. CDR3: CASSSRQGHGTDTQYF. The DNA for the CDR3 is TGTGCCAGCAGTTCCCGACAGGGACATGGCACAGATACGCAGTATTTT.

This clonotype was detected a few times. This sequence joins TRBV7-6 and TRBJ1-3, with 9 positions matching TRBD1. The CDR3 is 18 amino acids. The junction had 7 bases not matched to a gene; V was cut back by 1 base and J by 0 bases. From germline, CDR1 is SGHVS and CDR2 FNYEAQ. The CDR3 reads CASSLVRGQGPSGNTIYF. Here the CDR3 DNA reads TGTGCCAGCAGCTTAGTGAGGGGACAGGGTCCCTCTGGAAACACCATATATTTT.

The chain couples TRBV2 to TRBJ1-3; D call uncertain. CDR3 size: 14 residues. The V and J ends lost 6 bases and 0 bases respectively, with 9 bases between them. The germline V gene encodes CDR1 SNHLY and CDR2 FYNNEI. Here the CDR3 reads CASRPDSSGNTIYF. DNA for the CDR3: TGTGCCAGCAGACCTGATTCCTCTGGAAACACCATATATTTT.

This clonotype occurred many times. The V gene is TRBV11-2, the J gene TRBJ1-1; no clear D gene. The V end lost 5 bases, the J end lost 0 bases, and 13 bases lay between the germline ends. CDR1 is SGHAT, CDR2 FQNNGV, per germline. This CDR3 is built from 15 residues. The CDR3 bases are TGTGCCAGCAGCCAAAACCCAGACATGAACACTGAAGCTTTCTTT. It codes for CASSQNPDMNTEAFF.

This clonotype has more than one count but fewer than ten. The chain joins TRBV12-3 or TRBV12-4 to TRBJ2-3; 8 positions match TRBD1. The CDR3 totals 16 residues. V gave up 4 bases and J gave up 0 bases; unmatched junction bases: 6. The CDR3 reads CASSWTGLGSTDTQYF. CDR3 nucleotides: TGTGCCAGCAGTTGGACAGGGTTGGGCAGCACAGATACGCAGTATTTT.

The chain combines TRBV10-2 with TRBJ2-5; D may be TRBD1 (5 bases). The V gene lost 10 bases and the J gene lost 1 base, with 13 bases spanning the gap. This CDR3 region has 13 residues. Germline assignment: CDR1 WSHSY and CDR2 SAAADI. The CDR3 sequence is CATAQVPQETQYF. CDR3 coding DNA: TGCGCCACAGCACAGGTCCCCCAAGAGACCCAGTACTTC.

This clonotype was recorded many times. The chain couples TRBV7-6 to TRBJ2-7, with 7 nucleotides matching TRBD1. V lost 5 bases and J lost 0; bases outside the gene matches: 4. The CDR3 has 14 amino acids. In germline, CDR1 is SGHVS, CDR2 FNYEAQ. The CDR3 DNA reads as TGTGCCAGCAGCGTCCAGGGGGACTCCTACGAGCAGTACTTC. This codes for CASSVQGDSYEQYF.

This clonotype was found a few times. The rearrangement uses TRBV19 and TRBJ1-5; TRBD1 is a possible D gene (5 bases). Trimming removed 1 base from V and 2 bases from J, with 18 bases in between. Germline V gene sequence: CDR1 LNHDA, CDR2 SQIVND (reference sequence). There are 18 residues in the CDR3. CDR3 nucleotides: TGTGCCAGTAGTATAGTTCTCATAAGGGGTACGGGCAATCAGCCCCAGCATTTT. Translation gives CASSIVLIRGTGNQPQHF.

This clonotype was observed many times. The V gene is TRBV7-2, the J gene TRBJ2-7; TRBD1 is a possible D gene (6 bases). The CDR3 is 14 amino acids. Germline V gene lookup returns CDR1 SGHTA and CDR2 FQGNSA. Between the trimmed V and J ends, which lost 6 bases and 2 bases, there was a span of 14 bases. DNA for the CDR3: TGTGCCAGCAGGCAAGAGTCAGGGGCCTACGAGCAGTACTTC. It specifies CASRQESGAYEQYF.

The rearrangement joins TRBV18 to TRBJ2-1; a possible D gene is TRBD1 (6 bases). The CDR3 extends over 15 amino acids. Trimming pared 3 bases from V and 4 bases from J, leaving 13 bases between. The V gene's germline CDR1 is KGHSH and CDR2 LQKENI. CDR3 nucleotides: TGTGCCAGCTCACCCACAGGGATTAATTACAATGAGCAGTTCTTC. It specifies CASSPTGINYNEQFF.

The chain employs TRBV6-5 and TRBJ2-2; 9 nucleotides align to TRBD1. The germline V gene encodes CDR1 MNHEY and CDR2 SVGAGI. The CDR3 contains 15 residues. V was clipped by 8 bases and J by 5 bases; unmatched bases: 9. Written as DNA, the CDR3 is TGTGCCAGCCGGAGGGGACAGGGCAGGACCGGGGAGCTGTTTTTT. It translates to CASRRGQGRTGELFF.

The V gene is TRBV7-2, the J gene TRBJ2-1; weak D call: TRBD2 (6 bases). The CDR3 is made up of 12 amino acids. Trimming cost V 4 bases and J 13 bases, with 14 bases left between them. The germline CDR1 and CDR2 sequences are SGHTA and FQGNSA. CDR3 protein: CASSYRSGAQFF. CDR3 DNA: TGTGCCAGCAGCTATAGGTCGGGAGCCCAGTTCTTC. The variable domain in full, with the rest retrieved from reference TRBV7-2 and TRBJ2-1, is GAGVSQSPSNKVTEKGKDVELRCDPISGHTALYWYRQSLGQGLEFLIYFQGNSAPDKSGLPSDRFSAERTGGSVSTLTIQRTQQEDSAVYLCASSYRSGAQFFGPGTRLTVL.

This clonotype showed up just a few times. V is TRBV11-2 and J is TRBJ2-7; TRBD2 is a possible D gene (6 bases). Germline CDR1 SGHAT, CDR2 FQNNGV. This CDR3 has 14 amino acids. Trimming removed 5 bases at V and 5 bases at J, with 16 bases between. Here the CDR3 reads CASSPDPRRDEQYF. In DNA form, the CDR3 reads TGTGCCAGCAGCCCGGATCCCCGGAGGGACGAGCAGTACTTC.

The chain joins TRBV11-2 to TRBJ2-1, with 13 positions matching TRBD2. In germline, CDR1 is SGHAT, CDR2 FQNNGV. V lost 8 bases, J lost 10 bases, and 5 bases stayed unmatched. There are 13 residues in the CDR3. CDR3 coding DNA: TGTGCCAGCGGGACTAGCGGGATTAGGGAGCAGTTCTTC. It is translated as CASGTSGIREQFF.

The V gene is TRBV5-1, the J gene TRBJ1-4, with a tentative D call TRBD1 (5 bases). V shed 7 bases and J shed 0 bases, with 16 bases lying between them. The CDR3 covers 16 residues. Germline V gene data show CDR1 as SGHRS and CDR2 as YFSETQ. This CDR3 reads CASGAGASSTNEKLFF. DNA for the CDR3: TGCGCCAGCGGGGCCGGGGCTTCTTCAACTAATGAAAAACTGTTTTTT.

The chain links TRBV4-3 to TRBJ2-3; either TRBD1 or TRBD2 may fit D (5 bases each). CDR1 is LGHNA and CDR2 is YSLEER in the germline V gene. There are 16 residues in the CDR3. V was trimmed by 0 bases and J by 2 bases, leaving 12 bases between them. CDR3: CASSQDPGANTDTQYF. Here the CDR3 DNA reads TGCGCCAGCAGCCAAGATCCCGGGGCCAACACAGATACGCAGTATTTT.

This clonotype was detected once. This may stem from a read error, because a much larger clone lies one nucleotide away. The chain links TRBV7-2 to TRBJ1-5, with a tentative D call TRBD1 (6 bases). Germline V lookup: CDR1 SGHTA, CDR2 FQGNSA. The CDR3 is made up of 14 amino acids. The germline V and J ends were trimmed by 1 base and 7 bases, with 11 bases remaining between them. As DNA, the CDR3 is TGTACCAGCAGCTTAGTGGGGGCCGGCCAGCCCCAGCATTTT. The encoded protein is CTSSLVGAGQPQHF.

The chain recombines TRBV7-9 with TRBJ2-3, with D unclear. The CDR3 covers 14 residues. CDR1 and CDR2 (germline): SEHNR, FQNEAQ (reference sequence). V lost 5 bases, J lost 2 bases, and 11 bases lay in between. The CDR3 reads CASSPPYPTDTQYF. The DNA of the CDR3 is TGTGCCAGCAGCCCCCCGTATCCCACAGATACGCAGTATTTT.

This clonotype has only a few counts. V is TRBV20-1 and J is TRBJ1-2, with TRBD1 matching 9 bases. With V trimmed by 5 bases and J by 4 bases, 8 bases remained unmatched. Germline CDR1 reads DFQATT; CDR2 reads SNEGSKA (reference sequence). The CDR3 covers 14 residues. The CDR3 is CSAGDREGGYGYTF. CDR3 DNA sequence: TGCAGTGCTGGGGACAGGGAAGGAGGCTATGGCTACACCTTC.

In its sample, this clonotype was seen a few times. The rearrangement joins TRBV7-8 to TRBJ2-2; TRBD1 matches 8 bases. V lost 5 bases and J lost 1; bases outside the gene matches: 6. The CDR3 extends over 16 amino acids. Per the germline V gene, CDR1 is SGHVS and CDR2 is FQNEAQ. The CDR3 spells CASSRGQGGNTGELFF. CDR3 DNA: TGTGCCAGCAGCCGAGGACAGGGCGGGAACACCGGGGAGCTGTTTTTT.

This chain joins TRBV6-2 or TRBV6-3 and TRBJ2-1; 10 bases fit TRBD1. This CDR3 spans 17 amino acids. J was trimmed by 4 bases and V by 4 bases; bases with no gene match: 10. The germline CDR1 and CDR2 sequences are MNHEY and SVGEGT. CDR3 amino acids: CASSSSTGGAEYNEQFF. The CDR3 bases are TGTGCCAGCAGTTCCTCGACAGGGGGCGCCGAATACAATGAGCAGTTCTTC.